This T cell receptor beta chain was profiled in a study of lymphopenia after photon versus proton radiotherapy. Germline V gives CDR1 LGHNT, CDR2 FRNRAP. The V gene lost 6 bases and the J gene lost 5 bases, with 11 bases spanning the gap. The CDR3 totals 13 residues. The method was immunoSEQ multiplex PCR; TCRdb's version includes in-frame clones alone and lacks a portion of them. The sample holds about 6,800 clones; roughly 93% are singletons and the top ten take around 1.5%. The chain has TRBV12-5 and TRBJ1-5, with D maybe TRBD1 (6 bases). The starting material was peripheral blood, obtained from a patient treated with photon-based radiotherapy. The sequence derives from a woman between 45 and 60 years old with cholangiocarcinoma. The CDR3 DNA reads TGTGCTAGTGGCAAAAACAGGGATCAGCCCCAGCATTTT. Translating gives CASGKNRDQPQHF.